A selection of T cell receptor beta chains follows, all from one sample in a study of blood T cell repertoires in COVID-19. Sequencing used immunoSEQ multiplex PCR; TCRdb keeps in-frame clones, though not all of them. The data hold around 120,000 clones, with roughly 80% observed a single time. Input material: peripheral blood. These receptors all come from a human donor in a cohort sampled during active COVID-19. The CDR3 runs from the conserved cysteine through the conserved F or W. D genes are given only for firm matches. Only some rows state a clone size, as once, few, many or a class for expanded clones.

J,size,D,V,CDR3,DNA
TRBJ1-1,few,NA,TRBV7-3,CASSYAPGNTEAFF,TGTGCCAGCAGCTACGCCCCGGGGAACACTGAAGCTTTCTTT
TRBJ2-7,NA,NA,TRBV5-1,CASSLGDAAEQYF,TGCGCCAGCAGCTTGGGTGACGCGGCAGAGCAGTACTTC
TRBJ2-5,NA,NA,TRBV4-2,CASSQDWAGLETQYF,TGTGCCAGCAGCCAAGACTGGGCGGGACTGGAGACCCAGTACTTC
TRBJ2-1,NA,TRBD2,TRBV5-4,CASSSLGGNNEQFF,TGTGCCAGCAGCTCCCTCGGGGGGAACAATGAGCAGTTCTTC
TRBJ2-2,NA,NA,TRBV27,CASSSRGTGELFF,TGTGCCAGCAGTTCCAGAGGGACCGGGGAGCTGTTTTTT
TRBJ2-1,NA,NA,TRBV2,CASRPQGSPYNEQFF,TGTGCCAGCAGGCCTCAGGGATCCCCCTACAATGAGCAGTTCTTC
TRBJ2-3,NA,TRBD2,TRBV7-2,CASSLASGRGGTDTQYF,TGTGCCAGCAGCTTAGCGTCCGGGCGGGGGGGTACAGATACGCAGTATTTT
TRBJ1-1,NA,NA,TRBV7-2,CASSLADYYTEAFF,TGTGCCAGCAGCTTAGCGGACTATTACACTGAAGCTTTCTTT
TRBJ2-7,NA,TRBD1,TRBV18,CASSDRGEQYF,TGTGCCAGCTCCGACAGGGGTGAGCAGTACTTC
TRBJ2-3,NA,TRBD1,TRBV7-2,CASSWDRYTDTQYF,TGTGCCAGCAGCTGGGACAGATACACAGATACGCAGTATTTT
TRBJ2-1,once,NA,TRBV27,CASSLFWSGSSYNEQFF,TGTGCCAGCAGTTTATTTTGGAGCGGTAGCTCCTACAATGAGCAGTTCTTC
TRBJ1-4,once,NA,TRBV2,CASSDQIGREKLFF,TGTGCCAGCAGTGACCAGATCGGGAGGGAAAAACTGTTTTTT
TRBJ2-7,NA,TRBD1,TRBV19,CASSSGQGHEQYF,TGTGCCAGTAGTTCCGGACAGGGCCACGAGCAGTACTTC
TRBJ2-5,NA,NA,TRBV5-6,CASSLPRSGETQYF,TGTGCCAGCAGCTTGCCAAGGAGTGGAGAGACCCAGTACTTC
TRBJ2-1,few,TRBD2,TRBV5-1,CASSSPGAGDHEQFF,TGCGCCAGCAGCTCCCCGGGAGCGGGGGATCATGAGCAGTTCTTC
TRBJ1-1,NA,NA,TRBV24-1,CATSDRGTEAFF,TGTGCCACCAGTGATAGGGGAACTGAAGCTTTCTTT
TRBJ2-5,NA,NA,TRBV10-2,CASSRGGGGETQYF,TGCGCCAGCAGTAGAGGGGGTGGAGGAGAGACCCAGTACTTC
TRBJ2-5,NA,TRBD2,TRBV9,CASSVGVGLAGQETQYF,TGTGCCAGCAGCGTAGGGGTGGGACTAGCGGGGCAAGAGACCCAGTACTTC
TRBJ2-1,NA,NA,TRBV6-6,CASSYSPGDSYNEQFF,TGTGCCAGCAGTTACAGCCCGGGGGACTCCTACAATGAGCAGTTCTTC
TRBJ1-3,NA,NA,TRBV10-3,CAISGDFRNTIYF,TGTGCCATCAGTGGGGACTTTAGAAACACCATATATTTT
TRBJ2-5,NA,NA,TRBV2,CASSASERETQYF,TGTGCCAGCAGTGCTAGCGAGCGAGAGACCCAGTACTTC
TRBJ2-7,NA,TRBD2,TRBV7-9,CASSAPSGRVHEQYF,TGTGCCAGCAGCGCCCCCTCGGGGAGGGTGCACGAGCAGTACTTC
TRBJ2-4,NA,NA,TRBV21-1,CASSYGQGENIQYF,TGTGCCAGCAGCTACGGACAGGGGGAAAACATTCAGTACTTC
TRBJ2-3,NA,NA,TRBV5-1,CASSLNKGVDTQYF,TGCGCCAGCAGCTTGAATAAGGGGGTAGATACGCAGTATTTT
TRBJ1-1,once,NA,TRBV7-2,CASSFERGNTEAFF,TGTGCCAGCAGCTTTGAAAGGGGGAACACTGAAGCTTTCTTT
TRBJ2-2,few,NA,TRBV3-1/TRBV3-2,CASSQDPGVGRELFF,TGTGCCAGCAGCCAAGATCCGGGGGTAGGAAGGGAGCTGTTTTTT
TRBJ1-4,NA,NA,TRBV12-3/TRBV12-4,CASSRGADEKLFF,TGTGCCAGCAGTCGGGGGGCAGATGAAAAACTGTTTTTT
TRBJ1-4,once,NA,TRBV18,CASSPLRPTSNEKLFF,TGTGCCAGCTCACCACTCAGGCCGACCTCTAATGAAAAACTGTTTTTT
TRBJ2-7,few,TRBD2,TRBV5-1,CASSLNPSGSYEQYF,TGCGCCAGCAGCTTGAATCCTAGCGGGAGCTACGAGCAGTACTTC
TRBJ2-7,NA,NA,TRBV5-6,CASSLSLGSRAYEQYF,TGTGCCAGCAGCTTGAGTCTGGGGAGTAGGGCCTACGAGCAGTACTTC
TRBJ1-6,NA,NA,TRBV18,CASSPGYDRSNSPLHF,TGTGCCAGCTCACCAGGATACGACAGATCTAATTCACCCCTCCACTTT
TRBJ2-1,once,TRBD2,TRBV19,CASSIEGSGVYNEQFF,TGTGCCAGTAGTATAGAGGGTAGCGGGGTCTACAATGAGCAGTTCTTC
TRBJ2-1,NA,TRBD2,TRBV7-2,CASSLLAGGSYNEQFF,TGTGCCAGCAGCTTATTGGCGGGGGGCTCCTACAATGAGCAGTTCTTC
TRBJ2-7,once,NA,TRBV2,CASSERGITTQYF,TGTGCCAGCAGTGAAAGGGGTATAACTACGCAGTACTTC
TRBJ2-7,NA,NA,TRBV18,CASSSGIDEQYF,TGTGCCAGCTCATCGGGGATCGACGAGCAGTACTTC
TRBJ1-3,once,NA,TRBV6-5,CASIRGNTIYF,TGTGCCAGCATTCGGGGGAACACCATATATTTT
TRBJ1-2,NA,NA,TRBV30,CAWSQKVNYGYTF,TGTGCCTGGAGTCAGAAAGTTAACTATGGCTACACCTTC
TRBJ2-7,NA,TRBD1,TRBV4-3,CASSQEREQGVPYEQYF,TGCGCCAGCAGCCAAGAGAGAGAACAGGGGGTCCCCTACGAGCAGTACTTC
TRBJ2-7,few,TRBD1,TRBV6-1,CASREGTGGEYF,TGTGCCAGCAGGGAAGGGACAGGGGGGGAGTACTTC
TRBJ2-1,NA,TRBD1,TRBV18,CASSPPGQGGNEQFF,TGTGCCAGCTCACCACCGGGACAGGGTGGGAATGAGCAGTTCTTC
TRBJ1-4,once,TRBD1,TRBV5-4,CASSLGQGTANEKLFF,TGTGCCAGCAGCTTGGGGCAAGGGACAGCTAATGAAAAACTGTTTTTT
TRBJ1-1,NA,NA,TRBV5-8,CASRSLWFEAFF,TGTGCCAGCAGATCCCTATGGTTTGAAGCTTTCTTT
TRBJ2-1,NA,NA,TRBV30,CAWTGPQGYNEQFF,TGTGCCTGGACCGGACCACAGGGATACAATGAGCAGTTCTTC
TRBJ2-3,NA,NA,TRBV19,CAGGAGGTDTQYF,TGTGCCGGGGGGGCAGGGGGCACAGATACGCAGTATTTT
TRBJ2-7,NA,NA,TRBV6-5,CASRDSAYEQYF,TGTGCCAGCAGGGACTCCGCCTACGAGCAGTACTTC
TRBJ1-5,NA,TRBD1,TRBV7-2,CASSLGTGASNQPQHF,TGTGCCAGCAGCTTGGGGACAGGGGCAAGCAATCAGCCCCAGCATTTT
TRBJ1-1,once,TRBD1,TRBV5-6,CASSPSDRDTEAFF,TGTGCCAGCAGCCCGTCGGACAGGGACACTGAAGCTTTCTTT
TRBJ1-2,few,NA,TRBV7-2,CASSLDSYGYTF,TGTGCCAGCAGCTTAGACAGCTATGGCTACACCTTC
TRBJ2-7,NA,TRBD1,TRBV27,CASSYASPRDRAQRVQYF,TGTGCCAGCAGTTACGCTTCCCCCCGGGACAGGGCCCAGAGGGTGCAGTACTTC
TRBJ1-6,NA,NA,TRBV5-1,CASSLGAPGNSPLHF,TGCGCCAGCAGCTTAGGGGCGCCCGGGAATTCACCCCTCCACTTT
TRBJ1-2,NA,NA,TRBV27,CASSSYRGGRPRSYGYTF,TGTGCCAGCAGTTCCTACAGAGGAGGTCGTCCTAGGTCCTATGGCTACACCTTC
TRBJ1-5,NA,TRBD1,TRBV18,CASSSTGGENQPQHF,TGTGCCAGCTCATCGACAGGGGGAGAAAATCAGCCCCAGCATTTT